The 28 T cell receptor beta chains reported below all come from one sample, sequenced in a study of human T cells and chemical hapten exposure. Using its own MiXCR run on the RACE reads, TCRdb lists one record per CDR3 protein. The sample has under 300,000 distinct CDR3 sequences; about 7.7% are singletons. This sample's time point: pre-sensitization, week 0. Stated treatment: therapeutic diphenylcyclopropenone sensitization with weekly scalp DPC. Here the sequenced sample was whole blood, taken in connection with sensitization to the hapten diphenylcyclopropenone (DPC). The receptors shown here come from a man younger than 35 with alopecia areata. Some clones in this sample may be carry-over from other donors' samples.

This clonotype was counted only a few times. This chain joins TRBV6-2 or TRBV6-3 and TRBJ2-7; possibly TRBD2 for D (5 bases). This CDR3 has 10 amino acids. The ends were cut back, 10 bases at V and 3 bases at J, with 7 bases in the middle. Germline CDR1 and CDR2: MNHEY and SVGEGT. The CDR3 DNA reads as TGTGCCACCGGGGTCTACGAGCAGTACTTC. Translating it yields CATGVYEQYF.

The chain has TRBV4-1 and TRBJ2-3; D remains unclear. V lost 5 bases, J lost 2 bases, and 14 bases lay in between. Germline V gives CDR1 MGHRA, CDR2 YSYEKL. The CDR3 totals 15 residues. The CDR3 sequence is CASSKTPVVTDTQYF. The DNA of the CDR3 is TGCGCCAGCAGCAAGACGCCTGTCGTCACAGATACGCAGTATTTT.

This clonotype was seen only a few times. The J gene is TRBJ2-1, the V gene TRBV27; TRBD2 might be the D (6 bases). V lost 1 base, J lost 5 bases, and 18 bases lay in between. The CDR3 spans 17 residues. The germline V gene encodes CDR1 MNHEY and CDR2 SMNVEV (reference sequence). This chain's CDR3 is CASSLLGGAHRNNEQFF. The CDR3 DNA follows: TGTGCCAGCAGTTTATTAGGCGGGGCGCACCGAAACAATGAGCAGTTCTTC.

V gene TRBV7-2 combines with J gene TRBJ2-7, with 15 bases that match TRBD2. The CDR3 is 15 amino acids. Germline CDR1 SGHTA, CDR2 FQGNSA. V lost 5 bases, J lost 7 bases, and 6 bases stayed unmatched. This CDR3 reads CASSPGLAGGLEQYF. In DNA, the CDR3 is TGTGCCAGCAGCCCGGGACTAGCGGGGGGCCTGGAGCAGTACTTC.

The sample holds many counts of this clonotype. The chain couples TRBV28 to TRBJ2-5; a weak D match, TRBD2 (5 bases). The CDR3 loop spans 11 amino acids. V was pared by 5 bases and J by 10 bases, with 11 bases between. Germline CDR1 MDHEN, CDR2 SYDVKM. The CDR3 loop is CASSPRGIQYF. The CDR3 DNA is TGTGCCAGCAGTCCCCGAGGGATCCAGTACTTC.

CDR3 DNA: TGTGCCAGCAGCTTAGGTTCGACGGCAGATACGCAGTATTTT. The encoded protein is CASSLGSTADTQYF. The rearrangement links TRBV7-9 to TRBJ2-3; no reliable D call. Germline-derived CDR1 and CDR2 are SEHNR and FQNEAQ (reference sequence). The V gene lost 1 base and the J gene lost 4 bases, with 9 bases spanning the gap. The CDR3 covers 14 residues.

There are a few counts of this clonotype. This chain connects TRBV3-1 to TRBJ1-1; no firm D call. With 3 bases removed from V and 4 bases from J, the gap between germline ends came to 9 bases. Looked up from germline, CDR1 is LGHDT and CDR2 is YNNKEL (reference sequence). The CDR3 sequence is 13 residues long. The DNA for the CDR3 is TGTGCCAGCAGCCAGTCTGTGAGCACTGAAGCTTTCTTT. Residues: CASSQSVSTEAFF.

The chain recombines TRBV6-5 with TRBJ2-3; D is possibly TRBD1 (7 bases). This CDR3 is 16 amino acids long. The V and J ends lost 5 bases and 4 bases respectively, with 19 bases between them. Germline V CDR1 and CDR2: MNHEY, SVGAGI. DNA of the CDR3: TGTGCCAGCAGTGGGGGAAACAGGGGAGGCGCAGATACGCAGTATTTT. Translation: CASSGGNRGGADTQYF.

This clonotype was found a few times. The V gene is TRBV7-2, the J gene TRBJ1-6; D gene uncertain. The germline V gene has CDR1 SGHTA and CDR2 FQGNSA. V gave up 5 bases and J gave up 10 bases, with 15 bases separating them. This CDR3 spans 14 amino acids. The CDR3 region has the DNA TGTGCCAGCAGCCTTCTAAATTCCAACTCACCCCTCCACTTT. This codes for CASSLLNSNSPLHF.

This clonotype has more than one count but fewer than ten. This rearrangement joins TRBV28 to TRBJ2-3; maybe TRBD2 (5 bases). CDR1 and CDR2 from the germline V gene are MDHEN and SYDVKM. The V and J ends lost 7 bases and 4 bases respectively, with 6 bases between them. This CDR3 region has 11 residues. The chain's CDR3 is CASMRADTQYF. DNA for the CDR3: TGTGCCAGCATGAGGGCAGATACGCAGTATTTT.

In this sample, this clonotype turned up a few times. The chain carries TRBV9 and TRBJ2-2; TRBD2 aligns across 8 bases. J was trimmed by 2 bases and V by 3 bases; bases with no gene match: 6. Looked up from germline, CDR1 is SGDLS and CDR2 is YYNGEE. This CDR3 comprises 16 residues. CDR3 loop: CASSALAGINTGELFF. CDR3 coding DNA: TGTGCCAGCAGCGCCTTAGCGGGGATTAACACCGGGGAGCTGTTTTTT.

The table lists this clonotype with a few counts. V and J are TRBV7-2 and TRBJ2-2, with D uncertain. CDR1 is SGHTA and CDR2 is FQGNSA in the germline V gene. CDR3 length equals 14 residues. The V and J ends lost 8 bases and 6 bases respectively, with 16 bases between them. This CDR3 is CASAPHAQAGELFF. CDR3 nucleotide sequence: TGTGCCAGCGCCCCCCACGCGCAGGCCGGGGAGCTGTTTTTT.

This clonotype has a handful of counts. The rearrangement uses TRBV27 and TRBJ2-5; D is unresolved. CDR1 is MNHEY, CDR2 SMNVEV, per germline (reference sequence). The V and J ends lost 4 bases and 2 bases respectively, with 11 bases between them. The CDR3 covers 14 residues. The CDR3 coding sequence is TGTGCCAGCAGTTCCCAAGACTTACAAGAGACCCAGTACTTC. Translation gives CASSSQDLQETQYF.

This clonotype was seen a few times. The chain carries TRBV3-1 and TRBJ1-6; D unclear. Germline CDR1 and CDR2: LGHDT and YNNKEL (reference sequence). The CDR3 has 12 amino acids. The ends were cut back, 2 bases at V and 9 bases at J, with 5 bases in the middle. The CDR3 here is CASSQRSSPLHF. The CDR3 region has the DNA TGTGCCAGCAGCCAACGGAGTTCACCCCTCCACTTT.

This clonotype was observed a handful of times. This sequence joins TRBV5-1 and TRBJ2-6; D not resolved. The ends were cut back, 2 bases at V and 0 bases at J, with 3 bases in the middle. Germline values: CDR1 SGHRS, CDR2 YFSETQ. The CDR3 consists of 14 residues. Written as DNA, the CDR3 is TGCGCCAGCAGCTTCGACTCTGGGGCCAACGTCCTGACTTTC. This encodes CASSFDSGANVLTF.

This rearrangement joins TRBV29-1 to TRBJ2-5; the D gene is possibly TRBD2 (5 bases). This CDR3 has 13 amino acids. The germline gives CDR1 SQVTM, CDR2 ANQGSEA. With 8 bases removed from V and 2 bases from J, the gap between germline ends came to 15 bases. Here the CDR3 reads CSSDGGGQETQYF. CDR3 nucleotides: TGCAGCTCGGACGGCGGCGGGCAAGAGACCCAGTACTTC.

This sequence joins TRBV21-1 and TRBJ1-1; TRBD1 is the table's D call and was not checked against the DNA. TRBV21-1 is a pseudogene. CDR3 length: 15 amino acids. Written as DNA, the CDR3 is TGTGCCAGCAGCAAAGCGCCAGGGTTGAACACTGAAGCTTTCTTT. Amino acids: CASSKAPGLNTEAFF.

In this sample, this clonotype turned up a few times. The chain is built from TRBV20-1 and TRBJ2-7; D is perhaps TRBD2 (5 bases). Germline V gene sequence: CDR1 DFQATT, CDR2 SNEGSKA (reference sequence). This CDR3 spans 15 amino acids. V lost 6 bases and J 1 base, leaving 19 bases between the germline ends. CDR3 amino acids: CSAKVRPLESYEQYF. In DNA form, the CDR3 reads TGCAGTGCCAAAGTCCGGCCACTAGAATCCTACGAGCAGTACTTC.

This chain joins TRBV20-1 and TRBJ2-5; 7 nucleotides match TRBD1. The J segment lost 3 bases and the V segment lost 6 bases, leaving 10 bases of the junction unmatched. CDR3 length: 14 amino acids. The germline V gene has CDR1 DFQATT and CDR2 SNEGSKA (reference sequence). The CDR3 DNA reads TGCAGTGCAAAGACCGGGACAGAAAAAGAGACCCAGTACTTC. Translation: CSAKTGTEKETQYF.

V and J are TRBV3-1 and TRBJ2-7, with 7 bases identical to TRBD1. With 8 bases clipped from V and 5 bases from J, the junction kept 3 bases outside the gene matches. In germline, CDR1 is LGHDT, CDR2 YNNKEL (reference sequence). CDR3 size: 11 residues. CDR3 in amino acids: CASSQGDEQYF. For the CDR3, the DNA is TGTGCCAGCTCCCAGGGGGACGAGCAGTACTTC.

The rearrangement links TRBV7-2 to TRBJ1-5; D is ambiguous. Germline-derived CDR1 and CDR2 are SGHTA and FQGNSA. The CDR3 has 15 amino acids. V gave up 1 base and J gave up 7 bases, with 14 bases separating them. The CDR3 sequence is CASSLVRSLSQPQHF. CDR3 DNA: TGTGCCAGCAGCTTAGTCCGGTCTCTGTCCCAGCCCCAGCATTTT.

This clonotype was recorded a few times. The CDR3: CASSLTVNEQFF. The CDR3 DNA is TGTGCCAGCAGCCTAACAGTCAATGAGCAGTTCTTC. The genes are TRBV3-1 and TRBJ2-1, with D hard to call. Between the trimmed V and J ends, which lost 4 bases and 6 bases, there was a span of 7 bases. The CDR3 has 12 amino acids. Germline assignment: CDR1 LGHDT and CDR2 YNNKEL (reference sequence).

CDR3 sequence reads: CASRESYEQYF. The CDR3 DNA reads as TGTGCCAGCAGGGAGTCCTACGAGCAGTACTTC. The chain joins TRBV6-2 or TRBV6-3 to TRBJ2-7; D unclear. This CDR3 spans 11 amino acids. V was trimmed by 6 bases and J by 1 base, leaving 4 bases between them. The germline gives CDR1 MNHEY, CDR2 SVGEGT.

This clonotype was seen more than once but under ten times. The chain links TRBV18 to TRBJ1-3, with D uncertain. Germline values: CDR1 KGHSH, CDR2 LQKENI. CDR3 length: 13 amino acids. Trimming cost V 2 bases and J 2 bases, with 4 bases left between them. The CDR3 is CASSPGTGNTIYF. The CDR3 DNA reads TGTGCCAGCTCACCAGGGACTGGAAACACCATATATTTT.

The chain uses TRBV29-1 and TRBJ1-1; D is uncertain. Looked up from germline, CDR1 is SQVTM and CDR2 is ANQGSEA. With 8 bases removed from V and 0 bases from J, the gap between germline ends came to 16 bases. CDR3 length: 14 residues. The chain's CDR3 is CSCLDRRMNTEAFF. CDR3 in DNA: TGCAGCTGCCTCGATCGACGGATGAACACTGAAGCTTTCTTT.

Here the CDR3 reads CASSWRAGNTDTQYF. CDR3 nucleotide sequence: TGTGCCAGCAGTTGGAGGGCAGGGAACACAGATACGCAGTATTTT. The genes are TRBV6-5 and TRBJ2-3, with D perhaps TRBD2 (6 bases). Germline loops: CDR1 MNHEY, CDR2 SVGAGI. The CDR3 is made up of 15 amino acids. With 4 bases removed from V and 2 bases from J, the gap between germline ends came to 13 bases.

This clonotype was observed many times. The V call is TRBV20-1, the J call TRBJ1-5; 10 bases match TRBD1. CDR1 is DFQATT, CDR2 SNEGSKA, per germline (reference sequence). The CDR3 consists of 16 residues. Unmatched junction bases numbered 5, after V lost 3 bases and J lost 0 bases. CDR3 amino acids: CSARDRGEYSNQPQHF. CDR3 in DNA: TGCAGTGCTAGGGACAGGGGGGAATATAGCAATCAGCCCCAGCATTTT.

This clonotype turned up a few times. This chain joins TRBV20-1 and TRBJ1-1; D ambiguous. The V gene lost 2 bases and the J gene lost 2 bases, with 6 bases spanning the gap. Germline values: CDR1 DFQATT, CDR2 SNEGSKA (reference sequence). The CDR3 is 12 residues long. CDR3 coding DNA: TGCAGTGCTAGACACCCTAACACTGAAGCTTTCTTT. Its translation: CSARHPNTEAFF.